Given below is one T cell receptor (beta chain) in context. What this receptor recognizes is not known. The junction departs from germline at one end; a sequencing error may be responsible. RNA was extracted from bulk unsorted tissue and checked for quality with a NanoDrop ND-1000 and an Agilent 2100. Newly diagnosed lung cancer patients without prior chemotherapy who had been admitted for thoracic surgery in China between August and November 2014 were enrolled as donors. Patients who had received previous radiotherapy or chemotherapy, or who had another concurrent cancer, were excluded from the study. Pieces of surgical tissue measuring about 1-2.1 cm3 were kept in RNAlater solution and stored at -80 degrees C until use. The method was multiplex PCR. Sequenced on an Illumina HiSeq 2500. TCRbeta libraries were constructed through three rounds of nested PCR with primers (Table S4) according to protocols modified from ARM-PCR. Before sequencing, PCR products of 200-500 bp were cut from the gel and purified using the QIAquick gel extraction kit. The authors' analysis ran thus. Trimmomatic was used to clean the reads, FLASH merged the cleaned reads into complete CDR3 sequences, and MiTCR assigned the sequences to V(D)J germline segments. Clonal diversity was calculated as the inverse Simpson's index using VDJtools. Productive reads were defined as in-frame sequences without a premature stop codon. The public reads were reprocessed in TCRdb via fastp at Q25 and MiXCR, keeping in-frame beta chains. Each record represents a unique CDR3 protein, reported with the most common genes and DNA among its rows. The V and J calls come from TCRdb's annotation, not from the publication. The sample records 100,000 to 120,000 distinct CDR3 sequences, about 80% of which are singletons. Roughly 20% of the sample comes from the top ten.

This sample was taken from a study of tumor and adjacent non-tumor tissue in lung cancer (dated by TCRdb to 2016 to 2019). Regarding the research as a whole: The cohort included some twelve adenocarcinoma, 2 squamous cell carcinoma and 1 small cell lung cancer patients. Among the approximately 15 patients, ages ranged from about 30 to 85 years, some ten were men and 5 were women, and disease was TNM stage I to III. Sequencing generated a total of approximately 130 million productive TCRbeta reads, averaging about 4 million reads per sample. The study compared bulk TCRbeta repertoires from lung tumor tissue and matched distant non-tumor lung tissue of approximately 15 lung cancer patients. TCRbeta CDR3 sequencing was performed on roughly 32 paired specimens, with one tumor sample and one normal lung sample collected per patient. Results the study describes overall, beyond this receptor: Because peripheral blood was not sequenced, the blood TCRbeta repertoires of the lung cancer patients in the study went unexamined. Only 15 patients were included in the cohort, and the need for larger samples and more detailed clinical data was noted by the authors. In normal lung, the top 100 clones accounted for a significantly larger cumulative share of the repertoire than in tumor tissue. TCR diversity was significantly higher in younger patients, and higher tumor TCR diversity was associated with shorter overall and disease-free survival. Significantly higher TCR diversity (inverse Simpson) was observed in tumor tissue than in normal lung tissue (roughly 390 vs 170, P = 0.0075, Mann-Whitney U test). Neither the sequencing platform nor unique molecular identifiers are mentioned in the methods.

According to the germline V gene, CDR1 reads SGHAT and CDR2 reads FQNNGV. The CDR3 runs 16 residues from the cysteine to the phenylalanine. Only the CDR3 DNA stays, 48 bases, in frame from base 1. Sequencing was performed on lung tumor tissue. The source of this sequence is a man between 65 and 80 years old with non-small cell lung cancer. The chain employs TRBV11-2 and TRBJ1-1, with the D gene not clear enough to name. The nucleotide sequence reads as follows: TGTGCCAGCAGCTTAGCGAAGATGGGGATGAGCACTGAAGTTTTCTTT. Translated, it gives CASSLAKMGMSTEVFF.